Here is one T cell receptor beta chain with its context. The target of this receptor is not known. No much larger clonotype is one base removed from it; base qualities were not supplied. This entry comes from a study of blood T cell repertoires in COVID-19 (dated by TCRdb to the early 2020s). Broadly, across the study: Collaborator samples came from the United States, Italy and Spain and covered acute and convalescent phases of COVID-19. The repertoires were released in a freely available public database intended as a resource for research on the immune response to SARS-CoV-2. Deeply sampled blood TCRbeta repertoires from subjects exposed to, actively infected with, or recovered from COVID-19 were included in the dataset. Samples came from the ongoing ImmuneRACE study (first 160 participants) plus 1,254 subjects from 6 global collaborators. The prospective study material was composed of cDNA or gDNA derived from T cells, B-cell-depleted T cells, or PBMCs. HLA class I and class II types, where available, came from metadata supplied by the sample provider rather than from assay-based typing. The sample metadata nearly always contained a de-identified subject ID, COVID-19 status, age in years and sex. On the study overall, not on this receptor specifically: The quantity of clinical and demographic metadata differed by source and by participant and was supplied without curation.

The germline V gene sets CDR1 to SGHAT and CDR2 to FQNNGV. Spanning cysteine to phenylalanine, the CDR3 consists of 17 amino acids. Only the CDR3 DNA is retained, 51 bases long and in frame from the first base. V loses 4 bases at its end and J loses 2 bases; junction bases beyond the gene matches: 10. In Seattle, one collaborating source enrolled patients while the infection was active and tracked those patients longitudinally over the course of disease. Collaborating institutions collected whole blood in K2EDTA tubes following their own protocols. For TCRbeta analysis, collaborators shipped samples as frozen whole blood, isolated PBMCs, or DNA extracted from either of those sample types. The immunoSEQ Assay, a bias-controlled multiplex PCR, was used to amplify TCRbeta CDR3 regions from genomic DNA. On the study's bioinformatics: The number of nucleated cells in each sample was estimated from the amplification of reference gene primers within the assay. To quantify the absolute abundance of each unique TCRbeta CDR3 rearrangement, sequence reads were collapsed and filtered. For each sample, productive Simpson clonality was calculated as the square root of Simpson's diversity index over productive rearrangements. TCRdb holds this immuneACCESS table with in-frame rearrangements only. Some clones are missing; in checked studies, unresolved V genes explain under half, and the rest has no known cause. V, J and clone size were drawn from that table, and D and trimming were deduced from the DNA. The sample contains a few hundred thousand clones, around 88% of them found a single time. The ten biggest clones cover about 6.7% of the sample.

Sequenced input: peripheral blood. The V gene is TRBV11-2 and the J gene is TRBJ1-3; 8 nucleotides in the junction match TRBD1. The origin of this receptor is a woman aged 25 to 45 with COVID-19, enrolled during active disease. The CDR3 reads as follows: CASSSPRTGGPGNTIYF. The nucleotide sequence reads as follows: TGTGCCAGCAGCTCGCCCCGAACAGGGGGGCCTGGAAACACCATATATTTT.